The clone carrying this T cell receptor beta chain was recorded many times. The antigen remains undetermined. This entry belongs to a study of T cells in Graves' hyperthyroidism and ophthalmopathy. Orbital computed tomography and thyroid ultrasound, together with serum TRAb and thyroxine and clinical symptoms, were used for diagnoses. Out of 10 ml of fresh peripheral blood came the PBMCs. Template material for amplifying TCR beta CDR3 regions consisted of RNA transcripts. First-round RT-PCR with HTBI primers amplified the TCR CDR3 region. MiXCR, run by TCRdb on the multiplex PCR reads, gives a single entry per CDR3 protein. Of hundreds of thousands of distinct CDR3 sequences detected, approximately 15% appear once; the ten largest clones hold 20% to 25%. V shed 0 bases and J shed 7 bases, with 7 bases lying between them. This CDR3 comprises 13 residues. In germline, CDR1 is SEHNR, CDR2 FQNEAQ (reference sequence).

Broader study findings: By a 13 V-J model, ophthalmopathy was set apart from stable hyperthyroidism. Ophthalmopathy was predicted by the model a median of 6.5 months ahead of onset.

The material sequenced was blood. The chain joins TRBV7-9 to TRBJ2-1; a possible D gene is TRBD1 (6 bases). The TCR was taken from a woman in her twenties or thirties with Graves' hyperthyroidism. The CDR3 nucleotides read TGTGCCAGCAGCTTAGCGGGGGCAAATGAGCAGTTCTTC. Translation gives CASSLAGANEQFF.